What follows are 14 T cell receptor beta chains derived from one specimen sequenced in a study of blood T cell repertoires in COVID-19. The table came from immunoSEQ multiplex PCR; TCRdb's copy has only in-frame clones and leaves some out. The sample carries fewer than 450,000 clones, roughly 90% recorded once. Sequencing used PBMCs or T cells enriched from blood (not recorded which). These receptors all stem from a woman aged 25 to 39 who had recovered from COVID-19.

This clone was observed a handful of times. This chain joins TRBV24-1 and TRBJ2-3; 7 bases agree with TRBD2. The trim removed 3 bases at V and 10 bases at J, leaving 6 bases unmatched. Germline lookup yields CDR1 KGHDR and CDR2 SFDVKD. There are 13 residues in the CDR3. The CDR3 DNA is TGTGCCACCAGTGATCCTGTGGGGAGGGCGCAGTATTTT. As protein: CATSDPVGRAQYF.

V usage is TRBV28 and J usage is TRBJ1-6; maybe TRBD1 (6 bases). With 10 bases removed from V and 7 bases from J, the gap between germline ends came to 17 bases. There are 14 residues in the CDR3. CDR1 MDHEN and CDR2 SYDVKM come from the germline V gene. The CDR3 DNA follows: TGTGCCATCAGGGGCTTGGCAGAAAATTCACCCCTCCACTTT. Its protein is CAIRGLAENSPLHF.

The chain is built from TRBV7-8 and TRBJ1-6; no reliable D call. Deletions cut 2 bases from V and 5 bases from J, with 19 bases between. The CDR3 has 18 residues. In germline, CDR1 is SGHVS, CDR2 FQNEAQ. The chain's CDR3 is CASSLLVGLGSNNSPLHF. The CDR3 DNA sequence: TGTGCCAGCAGCTTATTAGTCGGACTGGGGTCAAATAATTCACCCCTCCACTTT.

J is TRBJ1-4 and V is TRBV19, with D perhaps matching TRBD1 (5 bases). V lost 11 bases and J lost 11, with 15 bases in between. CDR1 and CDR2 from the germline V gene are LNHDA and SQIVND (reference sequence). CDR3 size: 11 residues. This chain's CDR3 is CAPKGLFKLFF. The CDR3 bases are TGTGCCCCCAAGGGGCTTTTCAAACTGTTTTTT.

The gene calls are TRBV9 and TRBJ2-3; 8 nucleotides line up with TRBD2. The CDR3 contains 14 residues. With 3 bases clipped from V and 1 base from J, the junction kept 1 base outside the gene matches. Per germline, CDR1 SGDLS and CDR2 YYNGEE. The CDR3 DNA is TGTGCCAGCAGCGCAGCGGGGGGCACAGATACGCAGTATTTT. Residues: CASSAAGGTDTQYF.

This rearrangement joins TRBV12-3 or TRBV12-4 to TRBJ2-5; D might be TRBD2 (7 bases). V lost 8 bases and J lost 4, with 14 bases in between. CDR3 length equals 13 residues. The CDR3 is CASREGGGETQYF. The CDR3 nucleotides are TGTGCCAGCCGCGAGGGGGGGGGAGAGACCCAGTACTTC.

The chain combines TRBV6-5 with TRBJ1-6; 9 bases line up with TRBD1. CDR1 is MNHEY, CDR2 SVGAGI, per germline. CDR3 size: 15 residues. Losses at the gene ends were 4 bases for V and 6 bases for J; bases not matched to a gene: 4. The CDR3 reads CASSSTGGGNSPLHF. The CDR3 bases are TGTGCCAGCAGTTCTACAGGGGGCGGTAATTCACCCCTCCACTTT.

The CDR3 DNA follows: TGTGCCAGTGTCGGCAGGGGGACTGAAGCTTTCTTT. It encodes CASVGRGTEAFF. V gene TRBV19 combines with J gene TRBJ1-1; 7 nucleotides line up with TRBD1. V dropped 8 bases and J dropped 5; count of bases not matched to a gene: 5. Germline-derived CDR1 and CDR2 are LNHDA and SQIVND (reference sequence). There are 12 residues in the CDR3. The complete variable domain, with remaining parts taken from reference TRBV19 and TRBJ1-1, reads DGGITQSPKYLFRKEGQNVTLSCEQNLNHDAMYWYRQDPGQGLRLIYYSQIVNDFQKGDIAEGYSVSREKKESFPLTVTSAQKNPTAFYLCASVGRGTEAFFGQGTRLTVV.

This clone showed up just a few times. The CDR3 DNA reads as TGTGCCAGCAGTTTAAATGGCAGGGGGAATTCACCCCTCCACTTT. Amino acid sequence: CASSLNGRGNSPLHF. The chain is built from TRBV27 and TRBJ1-6, with 7 bases aligning to TRBD1. Germline loops: CDR1 MNHEY, CDR2 SMNVEV (reference sequence). The CDR3 is made up of 15 amino acids. V lost 2 bases, J lost 7 bases, and 5 bases stayed unmatched.

The CDR3 here is CASSSGTGKHNEQFF. CDR3 bases: TGCGCCAGCAGCTCTGGGACAGGGAAACACAATGAGCAGTTCTTC. The V and J genes are TRBV5-1 and TRBJ2-1; 9 positions agree with TRBD1. This CDR3 is built from 15 residues. Trimming took 3 bases from V and 5 from J; bases not matched to a gene: 6. Per the germline V gene, CDR1 is SGHRS and CDR2 is YFSETQ.

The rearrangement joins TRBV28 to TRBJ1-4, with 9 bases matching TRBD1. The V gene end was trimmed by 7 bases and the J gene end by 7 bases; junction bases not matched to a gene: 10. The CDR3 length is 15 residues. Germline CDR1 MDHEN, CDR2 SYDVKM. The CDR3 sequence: CASTPPTGGSEKLFF. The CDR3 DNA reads TGTGCCAGCACTCCGCCGACAGGGGGGAGTGAAAAACTGTTTTTT.

The CDR3 loop reads CASSPEAGNTIYF. In nucleotides, the CDR3 is TGTGCCAGCTCCCCTGAGGCTGGAAACACCATATATTTT. V gene TRBV12-3 or TRBV12-4 combines with J gene TRBJ1-3, with D hard to call. Trimming shortened V by 8 bases and J by 2 bases, and 10 bases separated the two germline ends. The CDR3 consists of 13 residues.

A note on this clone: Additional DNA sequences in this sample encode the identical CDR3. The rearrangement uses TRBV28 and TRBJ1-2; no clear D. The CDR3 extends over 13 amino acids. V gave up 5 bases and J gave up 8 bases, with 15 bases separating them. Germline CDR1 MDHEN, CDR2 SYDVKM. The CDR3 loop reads CASSAVVLVGYTF. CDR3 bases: TGTGCCAGCAGTGCTGTAGTGTTGGTCGGCTACACCTTC.

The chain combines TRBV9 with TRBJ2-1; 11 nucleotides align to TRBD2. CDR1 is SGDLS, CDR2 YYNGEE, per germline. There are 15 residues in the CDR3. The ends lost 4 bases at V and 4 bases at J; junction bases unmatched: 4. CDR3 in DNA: TGTGCCAGCAGCCCCAGACTAGCGGGGTACAATGAGCAGTTCTTC. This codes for CASSPRLAGYNEQFF.